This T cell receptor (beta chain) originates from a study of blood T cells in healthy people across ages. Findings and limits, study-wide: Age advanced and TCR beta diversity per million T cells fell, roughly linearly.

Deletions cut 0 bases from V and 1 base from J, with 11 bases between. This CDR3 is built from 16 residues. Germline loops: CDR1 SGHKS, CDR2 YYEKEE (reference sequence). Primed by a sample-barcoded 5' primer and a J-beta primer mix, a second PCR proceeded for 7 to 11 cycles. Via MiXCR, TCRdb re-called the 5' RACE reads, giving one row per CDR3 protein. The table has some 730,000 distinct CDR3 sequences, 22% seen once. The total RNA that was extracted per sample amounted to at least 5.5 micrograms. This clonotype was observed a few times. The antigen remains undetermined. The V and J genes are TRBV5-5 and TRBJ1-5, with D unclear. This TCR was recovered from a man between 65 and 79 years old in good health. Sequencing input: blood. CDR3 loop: CASSLGVLSSNQPQHF. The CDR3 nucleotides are TGTGCCAGCAGCTTGGGGGTCCTCTCGAGCAATCAGCCCCAGCATTTT.